The T cell receptor beta chain under discussion was sequenced for a study of blood T cell repertoires in COVID-19. Study overall: COVID-19 samples, acute and convalescent, were from the United States, Italy and Spain. In each case, the material was cDNA or gDNA derived from T cells, B-cell-depleted T cells, or PBMCs.

In the authors' methods: By means of reference gene primer amplification, nucleated cell counts were estimated. Profiling relied on immunoSEQ multiplex PCR, and the TCRdb table lists in-frame clones only, not all of them. D and trimming were read from the DNA, whereas the V and J calls and clone size are those reported in that table. The data contain some 230,000 clones, about 85% of them singletons. The receptor was derived from a man aged 50 to 60 who had recovered from COVID-19. Sequencing was performed on peripheral blood.

Here the CDR3 reads CASIRTSGGEQYF. CDR3 coding DNA: TGTGCCAGCATCCGAACCAGTGGAGGGGAGCAGTACTTC. This chain connects TRBV25-1 to TRBJ2-7; D may be TRBD2 (6 bases). V lost 7 bases to trimming and J lost 7 bases, with 17 bases between them. Looked up from germline, CDR1 is MGHDK and CDR2 is SYGVNS. This CDR3 has 13 residues.